These 32 T cell receptor beta chains were all obtained from the same sample, sequenced in a study of spatial heterogeneity in lung cancer (dated by TCRdb to between 2018 and 2021). The time point label here, explained by the study, means: sample taken at primary tumor resection. TCR sequencing used whole RNA extracted from tumor and nontumor lung tissue, or from cryopreserved PBMC samples, without cell sorting. Libraries came from 5' RACE. Sequencing was performed on a NextSeq 500. Through fastp at Q25 and MiXCR, TCRdb rebuilt clones from the public reads, retaining in-frame beta chains. Here each entry gathers all rows of one CDR3 protein and keeps the most common genes and DNA. The sample table records 40,000 to 50,000 distinct CDR3 sequences; 7.6% of these occur just once. Of the sample, approximately 13% falls within the top ten clones. The specimen was PBMCs, collected at surgery. The receptors stem from a female donor with early-stage non-small cell lung cancer.

This clonotype was picked up many times. The chain is built from TRBV30 and TRBJ1-2, with D uncertain. The germline V and J ends were trimmed by 2 bases and 0 bases, with 10 bases remaining between them. Germline V gene lookup returns CDR1 GTSNPN and CDR2 SVGIG (reference sequence). The length of the CDR3 is 14 residues. CDR3 amino acids: CAWSRRRTNYGYTF. The CDR3 coding sequence is TGTGCCTGGAGTAGGCGGCGGACTAACTATGGCTACACCTTC.

This clonotype qualifies as medium-sized. The chain is built from TRBV20-1 and TRBJ1-2, with 7 positions matching TRBD1. With 1 base clipped from V and 2 bases from J, the junction kept 22 bases outside the gene matches. Looked up from germline, CDR1 is DFQATT and CDR2 is SNEGSKA (reference sequence). The CDR3 totals 20 residues. CDR3 coding DNA: TGCAGTGCTAGAGGAGGCGGGACAGTTCCTTTGACGCCTCCAAACTATGGCTACACCTTC. Its protein is CSARGGGTVPLTPPNYGYTF.

The V gene is TRBV6-2 or TRBV6-3, the J gene TRBJ2-2; unclear D gene. Trimming removed 2 bases from V and 5 bases from J, with 9 bases in between. The CDR3 spans 14 residues. Germline-derived CDR1 and CDR2 are MNHEY and SVGEGT. The CDR3 spells CASSYTYGTGELFF. The CDR3 DNA is TGTGCCAGCAGTTACACATACGGAACCGGGGAGCTGTTTTTT.

This clonotype was observed a few times. The V and J genes are TRBV18 and TRBJ1-1; 8 bases are a match to TRBD1. The CDR3 sequence is 18 residues long. After removal of 8 bases from V and 4 bases from J, the junction contained 21 bases not matched to a gene. The germline V gene has CDR1 KGHSH and CDR2 LQKENI. In DNA, the CDR3 is TGTGCCAGCCGAAAAGATCGAGCAGGGGGCCCTATGCTCACTGAAGCTTTCTTT. It codes for CASRKDRAGGPMLTEAFF.

Ten or more counts support this clonotype. The chain employs TRBV5-1 and TRBJ1-3; a possible D gene is TRBD1 (6 bases). This CDR3 comprises 15 residues. V was pared by 2 bases and J by 4 bases, with 13 bases between. Germline V gives CDR1 SGHRS, CDR2 YFSETQ. CDR3: CASSLQGAAGNTIYF. The CDR3 DNA is TGCGCCAGCAGCTTACAGGGTGCCGCCGGAAACACCATATATTTT. Complete variable domain (other parts from reference TRBV5-1 and TRBJ1-3): KAGVTQTPRYLIKTRGQQVTLSCSPISGHRSVSWYQQTPGQGLQFLFEYFSETQRNKGNFPGRFSGRQFSNSRSEMNVSTLELGDSALYLCASSLQGAAGNTIYFGEGSWLTVV.

The rearrangement joins TRBV7-8 to TRBJ1-3, with TRBD1 identical over 7 bases. The CDR3 sequence is 16 residues long. V was clipped by 6 bases and J by 0 bases; unmatched bases: 8. The germline gives CDR1 SGHVS, CDR2 FQNEAQ. CDR3: CASRQTGAVSGNTIYF. The DNA for the CDR3 is TGTGCCAGCAGGCAAACAGGGGCCGTCTCTGGAAACACCATATATTTT. Using reference TRBV7-8 and TRBJ1-3 for the parts outside the CDR3, the full variable domain is GAGVSQSPRYKVAKRGQDVALRCDPISGHVSLFWYQQALGQGPEFLTYFQNEAQLDKSGLPSDRFFAERPEGSVSTLKIQRTQQEDSAVYLCASRQTGAVSGNTIYFGEGSWLTVV.

V is TRBV20-1 and J is TRBJ2-1; D gene unclear. The germline V and J ends were trimmed by 2 bases and 9 bases, with 17 bases remaining between them. This CDR3 region has 14 residues. CDR1 DFQATT and CDR2 SNEGSKA come from the germline V gene (reference sequence). CDR3 region: CSARSETGVIEQFF. The CDR3 coding sequence is TGCAGTGCTAGATCCGAAACTGGGGTAATTGAGCAGTTCTTC.

This clonotype was counted a few times. The chain carries TRBV3-1 and TRBJ1-6; D gene uncertain. The CDR3 has 11 residues. V lost 3 bases and J 9 bases, leaving 3 bases between the germline ends. CDR1 LGHDT and CDR2 YNNKEL come from the germline V gene (reference sequence). The CDR3 region has the DNA TGTGCCAGCAGCCAGGGTTCACCCCTCCACTTT. Its protein is CASSQGSPLHF.

In its sample, this clonotype was seen many times. The rearrangement uses TRBV6-2 or TRBV6-3 and TRBJ1-1, with D uncertain. The CDR3 loop spans 14 amino acids. Germline V gives CDR1 MNHEY, CDR2 SVGEGT. Trimming took 10 bases from V and 1 from J, leaving 16 bases between them. The CDR3 here is CAISAGLTNTEAFF. The CDR3 DNA is TGTGCCATTAGTGCCGGACTGACGAACACTGAAGCTTTCTTT.

This clonotype was seen more than once but under ten times. The chain carries TRBV6-2 or TRBV6-3 and TRBJ2-1; the D call may be TRBD1 or TRBD2 (5 bases each). The CDR3 consists of 16 residues. Germline V gene sequence: CDR1 MNHEY, CDR2 SVGEGT. The V and J ends lost 8 bases and 0 bases respectively, with 17 bases between them. CDR3 region: CASSPGTLLSYNEQFF. The CDR3 region has the DNA TGTGCCAGCTCCCCCGGGACCCTCCTCTCCTACAATGAGCAGTTCTTC.

This clonotype has more than one count but fewer than ten. This sequence joins TRBV5-1 and TRBJ2-2; 8 nucleotides line up with TRBD1. Germline V gene lookup returns CDR1 SGHRS and CDR2 YFSETQ. The CDR3 spans 14 residues. V trimming: 5 bases; J trimming: 6 bases; junction bases outside the gene matches: 6. The CDR3 region is CASSWTGRSGELFF. The CDR3 region has the DNA TGCGCCAGCAGTTGGACAGGGCGTTCCGGGGAGCTGTTTTTT.

The V and J genes are TRBV30 and TRBJ2-1, with D unresolved. The CDR3 loop spans 14 amino acids. The germline gives CDR1 GTSNPN, CDR2 SVGIG (reference sequence). V shed 2 bases and J shed 0 bases, with 8 bases lying between them. This CDR3 is CAWSRSTSYNEQFF. The CDR3, as DNA: TGTGCCTGGAGTCGTTCTACCTCCTACAATGAGCAGTTCTTC.

With respect to this clonotype: A much larger clone differs from this one at a single base, so this may be a read error. The rearrangement joins TRBV4-1 to TRBJ1-5; 9 bases align to TRBD1. This CDR3 spans 16 amino acids. Germline CDR1 reads MGHRA; CDR2 reads YSYEKL. CDR3 residues: CASSQYDRGDNQPHHF. The CDR3 DNA is TGCGCCAGCAGCCAATATGACAGGGGGGACAATCAGCCCCATCATTTT.

The rearrangement links TRBV4-3 to TRBJ2-5; D is possibly TRBD1 or TRBD2 (5 bases each). Germline V gives CDR1 LGHNA, CDR2 YSLEER. V lost 1 base, J lost 6 bases, and 24 bases lay in between. This CDR3 has 18 amino acids. The CDR3 coding sequence is TGCGCCAGCAGCCAAGGTCCCCACCACCGGGACCTAGTACAGACCCAGTACTTC. Its protein is CASSQGPHHRDLVQTQYF.

This clonotype has only a few counts. The genes are TRBV2 and TRBJ2-7; the match to TRBD1 covers 9 bases. J was trimmed by 0 bases and V by 6 bases; bases with no gene match: 6. Germline V CDR1 and CDR2: SNHLY, FYNNEI. This CDR3 comprises 15 residues. CDR3 sequence reads: CASSVDRGDSYEQYF. CDR3 nucleotide sequence: TGTGCCAGCAGCGTGGACAGGGGCGACTCCTACGAGCAGTACTTC.

This sequence joins TRBV3-1 and TRBJ2-1; unclear D gene. The CDR3 extends over 15 amino acids. Trimming stripped 0 bases from V and 5 bases from J, with 11 bases between. Per germline, CDR1 LGHDT and CDR2 YNNKEL (reference sequence). The CDR3 DNA sequence: TGTGCCAGCAGCCAAGACATCCTAGAACACAATGAGCAGTTCTTC. Amino acid sequence: CASSQDILEHNEQFF.

The chain is built from TRBV6-2 or TRBV6-3 and TRBJ2-2, with 10 bases that match TRBD1. CDR3 length equals 14 residues. The V gene's germline CDR1 is MNHEY and CDR2 SVGEGT. Trimming took 6 bases from V and 6 from J; bases not matched to a gene: 4. CDR3 protein: CASRRQGASGELFF. The DNA for the CDR3 is TGTGCCAGCAGGAGACAGGGGGCGTCCGGGGAGCTGTTTTTT.

The chain couples TRBV4-2 to TRBJ2-3, with TRBD1 as a possible D gene (5 bases). The CDR3 sequence is 15 residues long. The germline CDR1 and CDR2 sequences are LGHNA and YNFKEQ. The V and J ends lost 4 bases and 0 bases respectively, with 11 bases between them. The CDR3 region has the DNA TGTGCCAGCAGCCGGGGCAGGAGTAGCACAGATACGCAGTATTTT. It specifies CASSRGRSSTDTQYF.

The gene calls are TRBV5-4 and TRBJ2-3; D might be TRBD1 (6 bases). V was shortened by 3 bases and J by 6 bases, with 17 bases between the two germline ends. Germline V gene data show CDR1 as SGHNT and CDR2 as YYREEE (reference sequence). The CDR3 length is 15 residues. CDR3 loop: CASSSGTQRPDTQYF. DNA for the CDR3: TGTGCCAGCAGCTCCGGGACACAAAGACCCGATACGCAGTATTTT. Full variable domain (rest looked up from reference TRBV5-4 and TRBJ2-3): ETGVTQSPTHLIKTRGQQVTLRCSSQSGHNTVSWYQQALGQGPQFIFQYYREEENGRGNFPPRFSGLQFPNYSSELNVNALELDDSALYLCASSSGTQRPDTQYFGPGTRLTVL.

Many counts were recorded for this clonotype. The DNA for the CDR3 is TGTGCCACCATCTCGGCCGGGGCTGGGATCGCTGAAGCTTTCTTT. Encoded protein: CATISAGAGIAEAFF. The rearrangement links TRBV6-6 to TRBJ1-1; D is perhaps TRBD1 (5 bases). Germline-derived CDR1 and CDR2 are MNHNY and SVGAGI (reference sequence). With 10 bases removed from V and 6 bases from J, the gap between germline ends came to 24 bases. The CDR3 has 15 residues.

This clonotype was observed a few times. The rearrangement uses TRBV6-2 or TRBV6-3 and TRBJ2-4; TRBD1 matches 8 bases. Trimming at V came to 6 bases and at J to 0 bases, leaving 10 bases not matched to a gene. The CDR3 is 17 residues long. Germline values: CDR1 MNHEY, CDR2 SVGEGT. The CDR3 protein is CASRGTGLVIAKNIQYF. CDR3 in DNA: TGTGCCAGCAGGGGGACAGGCCTCGTCATAGCCAAAAACATTCAGTACTTC.

The table lists this clonotype with a few counts. The chain links TRBV12-3 or TRBV12-4 to TRBJ2-4; 10 nucleotides align to TRBD2. J lost 11 bases, V lost 3 bases, and 13 bases had no gene match. The CDR3 spans 16 residues. The CDR3 DNA reads as TGTGCCAGCAGTTTCCCGCATACTAGCGGGGCTTCCGTTCAGTACTTC. Its protein is CASSFPHTSGASVQYF.

The chain is built from TRBV6-2 or TRBV6-3 and TRBJ2-7; TRBD1 might be the D (6 bases). The CDR3 loop spans 15 amino acids. V was pared by 6 bases and J by 1 base, with 16 bases between. Germline V gives CDR1 MNHEY, CDR2 SVGEGT. The chain's CDR3 is CASSFDRFLSYEQYF. For the CDR3, the DNA is TGTGCCAGCAGCTTCGACAGGTTCCTTTCCTACGAGCAGTACTTC.

This clonotype was counted many times. The chain has TRBV20-1 and TRBJ1-1; 9 nucleotides match TRBD1. The length of the CDR3 is 13 residues. The germline V gene has CDR1 DFQATT and CDR2 SNEGSKA (reference sequence). The V gene end was trimmed by 5 bases and the J gene end by 11 bases; junction bases not matched to a gene: 12. The CDR3 reads CSASPGQGVSAFF. As DNA, the CDR3 is TGCAGTGCTTCACCGGGACAGGGAGTAAGTGCTTTCTTT.

This clonotype showed up many times. The chain joins TRBV5-1 to TRBJ2-2; 10 bases line up with TRBD1. V was pared by 2 bases and J by 7 bases, with 8 bases of the junction left unmatched. Germline values: CDR1 SGHRS, CDR2 YFSETQ. This CDR3 has 16 residues. The CDR3 spells CASSFGDRGEFGELFF. The CDR3 bases are TGCGCCAGCAGCTTCGGGGACAGGGGTGAATTCGGGGAGCTGTTTTTT.

In this sample, this clonotype turned up many times. The gene calls are TRBV20-1 and TRBJ2-5, with TRBD2 matching 12 bases. Trimming took 6 bases from V and 2 from J; bases not matched to a gene: 7. Germline V gene sequence: CDR1 DFQATT, CDR2 SNEGSKA (reference sequence). The CDR3 loop spans 15 amino acids. The CDR3 loop is CSALGLAGLQETQYF. The CDR3 coding sequence is TGCAGTGCCCTAGGACTAGCGGGGTTACAAGAGACCCAGTACTTC.

This clonotype was seen ten or more times. This chain links TRBV7-2 with TRBJ2-5, with D uncertain. The V and J ends lost 7 bases and 1 base respectively, with 10 bases between them. Germline V gene lookup returns CDR1 SGHTA and CDR2 FQGNSA. The CDR3 spans 13 residues. CDR3 residues: CASNQNTQETQYF. Written as DNA, the CDR3 is TGTGCCAGCAACCAAAATACCCAAGAGACCCAGTACTTC.

The sample holds many counts of this clonotype. The chain has TRBV24-1 and TRBJ2-5; TRBD2 matches 10 bases. CDR1 and CDR2 from the germline V gene are KGHDR and SFDVKD. There are 16 residues in the CDR3. J lost 5 bases, V lost 2 bases, and 7 bases had no gene match. In DNA, the CDR3 is TGTGCCACCAGTGATTGGTCTAGCGGGGGCCGGGAGACCCAGTACTTC. As protein: CATSDWSSGGRETQYF.

This clonotype was seen a single time. The V and J genes are TRBV20-1 and TRBJ2-7; 7 nucleotides line up with TRBD2. Trimming removed 0 bases from V and 10 bases from J; junction bases left unmatched: 3. This CDR3 has 11 residues. Looked up from germline, CDR1 is DFQATT and CDR2 is SNEGSKA (reference sequence). The CDR3 sequence is CSARDGRAQYF. CDR3 nucleotides: TGCAGTGCTAGAGATGGGAGGGCTCAGTACTTC.

This clonotype was detected ten times or more. This chain links TRBV7-2 with TRBJ1-6, with D tentatively TRBD1 (5 bases). This CDR3 region has 14 residues. The germline V and J ends were trimmed by 1 base and 9 bases, with 10 bases remaining between them. Germline-derived CDR1 and CDR2 are SGHTA and FQGNSA. CDR3 loop: CASSLGAGTSPLHF. CDR3 nucleotides: TGTGCCAGCAGCTTAGGCGCAGGGACTTCACCCCTCCACTTT.

This clonotype was observed many times. J is TRBJ2-5 and V is TRBV7-2; 8 nucleotides line up with TRBD1. J was trimmed by 5 bases and V by 4 bases; bases with no gene match: 3. The CDR3 loop spans 13 amino acids. Germline CDR1 SGHTA, CDR2 FQGNSA. The CDR3 loop is CASSSQGVETQYF. CDR3 coding DNA: TGTGCCAGCAGCTCACAGGGGGTGGAGACCCAGTACTTC. The complete variable domain, with remaining parts taken from reference TRBV7-2 and TRBJ2-5, reads GAGVSQSPSNKVTEKGKDVELRCDPISGHTALYWYRQSLGQGLEFLIYFQGNSAPDKSGLPSDRFSAERTGGSVSTLTIQRTQQEDSAVYLCASSSQGVETQYFGPGTRLLVL.

A few counts support this clonotype. The rearrangement links TRBV20-1 to TRBJ2-3; 7 bases map to TRBD2. V lost 6 bases, J lost 0 bases, and 12 bases stayed unmatched. CDR1 and CDR2 (germline): DFQATT, SNEGSKA (reference sequence). CDR3 length: 16 amino acids. As DNA, the CDR3 is TGCAGTGCGATAACCTCAAGCGGGGTGAGCACAGATACGCAGTATTTT. Its protein product is CSAITSSGVSTDTQYF.